This T cell receptor beta chain was found in a study of blood T cells in healthy people across ages. Study summary: The template switching approach captured approximately one barcoded beta molecule for every two T cells. Broader study findings: A greater number of naive CD4+ cells and higher diversity distinguished long-lived donors from aged donors.

Comments on this clonotype: What it binds is not known.

V dropped 2 bases and J dropped 5 bases, with 9 bases sitting between them. The V gene's germline CDR1 is SNHLY and CDR2 FYNNEI. The CDR3 covers 13 residues. A sample-barcoded 5' primer and a J-beta primer mix were used in a second PCR of roughly 6 to 11 cycles. TCRdb fed the 5' RACE reads into MiXCR, producing one record per CDR3 protein. The data show under 1 million distinct CDR3 sequences, with under 45% seen just once and around 21% held by the top ten. This chain joins TRBV2 and TRBJ1-2; possible D gene TRBD1, 6 bases. Sequences were obtained from blood. This TCR was sampled from a man in his 60s in good health. CDR3 coding DNA: TGTGCCAGCAGTGAAATACAGGGATATGGCTACACCTTC. Protein product: CASSEIQGYGYTF.